This T cell receptor (beta chain) was found in a study of T-cell reconstitution after alpha-beta-depleted transplantation in children (dated by TCRdb to the mid-2010s). Regarding the complete study: Using TCR repertoire profiling, the study quantitatively followed how T-cell immune reconstitution unfolded in children after TCRalphabeta/CD19-depleted allogeneic hematopoietic cell transplantation.

Including the terminal cysteine and phenylalanine, the CDR3 comprises 15 residues. The retained sequence is limited to the CDR3, 45 bases, with the frame set at the first base. The germline V gene (reference sequence) provides CDR1 LGHDT and CDR2 YNNKEL. V has 3 bases trimmed and J has 2 bases trimmed; junction bases matching no gene number 3. This clonotype was recorded many times. Its antigen is currently not known. Qualities for individual bases were not recorded, and no much larger clone is one base off. The receptor library was made with PCR. The run used an Illumina HiSeq 2500. Molecular barcoding was employed in the preparation of TCR libraries, with unique molecular identifiers being used to normalize TCRbeta repertoire quantification. In TCRdb, the public reads were trimmed at Q25 with fastp and aligned with MiXCR, with productive beta chains retained. Each record represents a unique CDR3 protein, reported with the most common genes and DNA among its rows. The sample contains 150,000 to 200,000 distinct CDR3 sequences, 13% to 15% of them found a single time. The ten biggest clones cover roughly an eighth of the sample.

The V and J segments used are TRBV3-1 and TRBJ2-2, with 7 middle bases fitting TRBD2. The TCR was taken from a human donor who donated a stem cell graft to a child with acute lymphoblastic leukemia. Source: PBMCs from the stem cell graft donor, taken from the stem cell graft. The DNA is as follows: TGTGCCAGCAGCCACGGGGGGATTAACACCGGGGAGCTGTTTTTT. Its coded protein is CASSHGGINTGELFF.